This T cell receptor beta chain is drawn from a study of blood T cell repertoires in COVID-19 (TCRdb year 2020). Regarding the study in general: Samples from collaborators originated in the United States, Italy and Spain and spanned both the acute and convalescent phases of COVID-19. The material from the prospective study consisted of cDNA or gDNA derived from T cells, B-cell-depleted T cells, or PBMCs. The dataset comprised deeply sampled blood TCRbeta repertoires from subjects exposed to, actively infected with, or recovered from COVID-19. The repertoires were released in a freely available public database intended as a resource for research on the immune response to SARS-CoV-2. Samples were obtained from the ongoing ImmuneRACE study (first 160 participants) and from roughly 1,300 subjects provided by 6 global collaborators. Sample metadata almost always included a de-identified subject ID, COVID-19 status, age in years and sex. Where HLA class I and class II types were available, the types were taken from metadata supplied by the sample provider, not from assay-based typing.

Worth noting for this clone: The target of this receptor is not known. No much larger clonotype is one base removed from it; base qualities were not supplied.

One collaborating source in Seattle enrolled patients during active infection and followed them longitudinally through the course of disease. The collaborating institutions used their own protocols to collect whole blood in K2EDTA tubes. Collaborator samples were shipped for TCRbeta analysis as frozen whole blood, isolated PBMCs, or DNA extracted from either sample type. From its cysteine to its phenylalanine, the CDR3 spans 16 amino acids. The kept DNA is CDR3 alone, 48 bases in frame from the first base. Per the germline V gene, SGDLS is the CDR1 and YYNGEE is the CDR2. Trimming removed 4 bases from V and 4 bases from J; the gene matches leave 8 bases unexplained. The immunoSEQ Assay, a bias-controlled multiplex PCR, was used to amplify TCRbeta CDR3 regions from genomic DNA. For the original study's pipeline: The number of nucleated cells in each sample was estimated from the amplification of reference gene primers within the assay. To quantify the absolute abundance of each unique TCRbeta CDR3 rearrangement, sequence reads were collapsed and filtered. For each sample, productive Simpson clonality was calculated by taking the square root of Simpson's diversity index across productive rearrangements. TCRdb retrieved this table from immuneACCESS and kept in-frame rearrangements only. Not all clones are present; in checked studies, unresolved V genes account for under half, and no reason is known for the remainder. Clone size and V and J calls were adopted from that table, with D and trimming inferred from the DNA. This sample is represented by about 200,000 clones; 80% to 95% of them were singletons. The top ten clones comprise approximately 0.77% of the sample.

Here is what the overall study found, with its caveats: Clinical and demographic metadata were provided uncurated, with the amount varying by source and participant.

Here the chain combines TRBV9 and TRBJ2-2; TRBD1 fits 9 bases in the junction. The receptor was isolated from a man aged 60 to 75 with COVID-19, enrolled during active disease. Sequencing was done on a sample of peripheral blood. The sequenced DNA is TGTGCCAGCAGCCGTACCGGGACAGGGTTCACCGGGGAGCTGTTTTTT. It encodes CASSRTGTGFTGELFF.